A single sample gave rise to the 22 T cell receptor beta chains below, sequenced in a study of T-cell reconstitution after alpha-beta-depleted transplantation in children. Researchers prepared the TCRbeta library using unique molecular identifiers, the study reports. TCRdb reprocessed the PCR reads with MiXCR, giving one entry per CDR3 protein. The sample includes about 260,000 distinct CDR3 sequences, roughly 7.7% of them seen just once. The source material was PBMCs, mostly from graft donor cells, sampled 180 days after TCRalphabeta/CD19-depleted stem cell transplant. These receptor sequences come from a male patient younger than 18 who had a stem cell transplant for acute lymphoblastic leukemia, so the T cells may come from the graft donor.

This clonotype was seen repeatedly, ten times or more. The V call is TRBV11-2, the J call TRBJ2-1, with D uncertain. Germline V lookup: CDR1 SGHAT, CDR2 FQNNGV. The CDR3 sequence is 15 residues long. V was clipped by 0 bases and J by 7 bases, with 13 bases between them. This chain's CDR3 is CASSLDGVLFNEQFF. CDR3 DNA sequence: TGTGCCAGCAGCTTAGATGGGGTCCTTTTTAATGAGCAGTTCTTC.

Many counts were recorded for this clonotype. V and J are TRBV25-1 and TRBJ2-7; a weak D match, TRBD2 (6 bases). V shed 1 base and J shed 2 bases, with 12 bases lying between them. Germline CDR1 is MGHDK and CDR2 is SYGVNS. The CDR3 totals 15 residues. CDR3 DNA: TGTGCCAGCAGTGAATCAGTAGCGGTCGCCTACGAGCAGTACTTC. Amino acids: CASSESVAVAYEQYF.

This clonotype was seen ten or more times. The chain has TRBV5-6 and TRBJ1-3, with TRBD1 as a possible D gene (5 bases). This CDR3 is 13 amino acids long. Germline V gives CDR1 SGHDT, CDR2 YYEEEE. The V end was cut by 0 bases, the J end by 14 bases, with 15 bases between. CDR3 DNA: TGTGCCAGCAGCTTGGGGACACGGGGACGTTTATATTTT. Protein sequence: CASSLGTRGRLYF.

Ten or more counts support this clonotype. The rearrangement joins TRBV12-3 or TRBV12-4 to TRBJ2-5; the D gene could be TRBD1 or TRBD2 (6 bases each). Between the trimmed V and J ends, which lost 6 bases and 2 bases, there was a span of 16 bases. The CDR3 runs 15 residues. DNA of the CDR3: TGTGCCAGCAGGGGGGGTACTGGACAGCAAGAGACCCAGTACTTC. Translation: CASRGGTGQQETQYF.

This clonotype was recorded many times. The chain joins TRBV18 to TRBJ2-7; 10 bases fit TRBD2. CDR1 and CDR2 from the germline V gene are KGHSH and LQKENI. Losses at the gene ends were 3 bases for V and 5 bases for J; bases not matched to a gene: 10. This CDR3 is built from 16 residues. The CDR3 reads CASSPRSGRAGNEQYF. As DNA, the CDR3 is TGTGCCAGCTCACCGCGGAGCGGGAGGGCCGGTAACGAGCAGTACTTC.

This clonotype was seen repeatedly, ten times or more. V usage is TRBV20-1 and J usage is TRBJ2-2, with 10 bases aligning to TRBD1. V lost 6 bases, J lost 7 bases, and 5 bases stayed unmatched. This CDR3 has 13 amino acids. Germline CDR1 reads DFQATT; CDR2 reads SNEGSKA (reference sequence). CDR3 DNA sequence: TGCAGTGCCACAGGACAGGGGGACGGGGAGCTGTTTTTT. Its protein is CSATGQGDGELFF.

This clonotype was seen repeatedly, ten times or more. The gene calls are TRBV3-1 and TRBJ1-1, with D uncertain. Germline V gene data show CDR1 as LGHDT and CDR2 as YNNKEL (reference sequence). V was trimmed by 1 base and J by 1 base, leaving 4 bases between them. CDR3 length: 13 amino acids. CDR3 amino acids: CASSQAGNTEAFF. In DNA, the CDR3 is TGTGCCAGCAGCCAAGCGGGGAACACTGAAGCTTTCTTT.

To note about this clonotype: Possible read error: a much larger clone is one base away. The CDR3 end shows no conserved phenylalanine or tryptophan, and so a read error is likely. V is TRBV20-1 and J is TRBJ2-5, with D possibly matching TRBD2 (7 bases). The germline V gene has CDR1 DFQATT and CDR2 SNEGSKA (reference sequence). V was cut by 5 bases and J by 5 bases, with 12 bases left in between. The CDR3 spans 12 residues. The CDR3, as DNA: TGCAGTGCTGGGAGGGGGACGGAGACCCAGTACCTC. Amino acid sequence: CSAGRGTETQYL.

This clonotype appeared many times. This chain uses TRBV6-5 with TRBJ2-2; D unresolved. The CDR3 sequence is 14 residues long. CDR1 and CDR2 (germline): MNHEY, SVGAGI. The V end lost 0 bases, the J end lost 6 bases, and 8 bases lay between the germline ends. The CDR3 reads CASSYSDNSGELFF. The CDR3 DNA sequence: TGTGCCAGCAGTTACTCCGACAATTCCGGGGAGCTGTTTTTT.

This clonotype showed up many times. CDR3 in amino acids: CSVDASGRAGDEQYF. CDR3 DNA: TGCAGCGTTGATGCCAGCGGGAGGGCCGGCGACGAGCAGTACTTC. The chain is built from TRBV29-1 and TRBJ2-7, with 10 bases matching TRBD2. Trimming took 3 bases from V and 5 from J; bases not matched to a gene: 10. The CDR3 runs 15 residues. The V gene's germline CDR1 is SQVTM and CDR2 ANQGSEA.

This clonotype was recorded many times. The chain couples TRBV7-8 to TRBJ2-1; 9 nucleotides align to TRBD2. Germline CDR1 reads SGHVS; CDR2 reads FQNEAQ. Unmatched junction bases numbered 17, after V lost 2 bases and J lost 3 bases. The CDR3 length is 20 residues. The CDR3, as DNA: TGTGCCAGCAGCTTACTTCGGATCAGGGAGACTAGCGGTCACTACAATGAGCAGTTCTTC. Translated: CASSLLRIRETSGHYNEQFF.

This clonotype has at least ten counts. The chain recombines TRBV7-3 with TRBJ1-6; D possibly corresponds to TRBD1 (6 bases). The V end was cut by 5 bases, the J end by 2 bases, with 13 bases between. The CDR3 totals 16 residues. Germline V lookup: CDR1 SGHTA, CDR2 FQGTGA. The CDR3 bases are TGTGCCAGCAGCCCCCAAGGACAGACCTATAATTCACCCCTCCACTTT. Its protein is CASSPQGQTYNSPLHF.

This clonotype came up many times. The V and J genes are TRBV12-3 or TRBV12-4 and TRBJ2-1, with D perhaps matching TRBD2 (6 bases). V lost 6 bases and J 10 bases, leaving 16 bases between the germline ends. This CDR3 is 13 amino acids long. Here the CDR3 DNA reads TGTGCCAGCAGCCCCCGGCAGGGAGGCGAGCAGTTCTTC. It specifies CASSPRQGGEQFF.

This clonotype was detected many times. J is TRBJ2-1 and V is TRBV4-1, with 7 positions matching TRBD1. Germline-derived CDR1 and CDR2 are MGHRA and YSYEKL. V shed 5 bases, J shed 1 base, and the junction held 8 bases outside the gene matches. The CDR3 has 16 amino acids. The CDR3 protein is CASSSHEGASYNEQFF. The DNA of the CDR3 is TGCGCCAGCAGCTCACACGAGGGGGCTTCCTACAATGAGCAGTTCTTC.

This clonotype was recorded many times. The chain has TRBV6-5 and TRBJ2-7, with D perhaps matching TRBD1 or TRBD2 (7 bases each). V dropped 7 bases and J dropped 0 bases, with 13 bases sitting between them. The length of the CDR3 is 14 residues. CDR1 is MNHEY and CDR2 is SVGAGI in the germline V gene. The CDR3 loop is CASTQGGSSYEQYF. The CDR3 nucleotides are TGTGCCAGCACCCAGGGGGGGAGCTCCTACGAGCAGTACTTC.

This clonotype was detected many times. The CDR3 region is CASSMDSGGGTGELFF. DNA for the CDR3: TGTGCCAGCAGTATGGATAGCGGGGGGGGCACCGGGGAGCTGTTTTTT. The V and J genes are TRBV25-1 and TRBJ2-2; 11 bases align to TRBD2. CDR1 and CDR2 from the germline V gene are MGHDK and SYGVNS. V trimming: 5 bases; J trimming: 4 bases; junction bases outside the gene matches: 6. The CDR3 sequence is 16 residues long.

This clonotype was picked up many times. The rearrangement uses TRBV12-3 or TRBV12-4 and TRBJ2-5; no definite D call. V lost 3 bases and J lost 5, with 16 bases in between. The CDR3 length is 15 residues. CDR3 amino acids: CASSLWAAPAETQYF. CDR3 coding DNA: TGTGCCAGCAGTTTGTGGGCAGCCCCTGCGGAGACCCAGTACTTC.

This clonotype was counted only a few times. V is TRBV18 and J is TRBJ2-1; tentatively, D is TRBD1 or TRBD2 (5 bases each). This CDR3 spans 14 amino acids. The germline V gene has CDR1 KGHSH and CDR2 LQKENI. Trimming removed 3 bases at V and 12 bases at J, with 18 bases between. CDR3 residues: CASSPQIGGGWQFF. For the CDR3, the DNA is TGTGCCAGCTCACCCCAAATCGGTGGGGGTTGGCAGTTCTTC.

The sample holds many counts of this clonotype. Here the CDR3 reads CASSRAYHEQFF. The DNA for the CDR3 is TGTGCCAGCAGTCGCGCCTATCATGAGCAGTTCTTC. This chain uses TRBV28 with TRBJ2-1, with D unresolved. Germline values: CDR1 MDHEN, CDR2 SYDVKM. V was clipped by 5 bases and J by 8 bases, with 10 bases between them. This CDR3 region has 12 residues.

Points on this clonotype: A much larger clone is a single base away; this may be a read error. This chain links TRBV9 with TRBJ2-1; 8 positions agree with TRBD2. The length of the CDR3 is 15 residues. Germline values: CDR1 SGDLS, CDR2 YYNGEE. DNA of the CDR3: TGTGCCAGCAGCGTTGGAGCGGGAGACTACAATGACCAGTTCTTC. Residues: CASSVGAGDYNDQFF.

This clonotype was detected many times. The chain carries TRBV20-1 and TRBJ2-3; TRBD2 matches 9 bases. This CDR3 comprises 16 residues. The V and J ends lost 6 bases and 5 bases, in that order; junction bases with no gene match: 15. Per the germline V gene, CDR1 is DFQATT and CDR2 is SNEGSKA (reference sequence). In DNA form, the CDR3 reads TGCAGTGCCCCAACCCGGGGACTAGCTGGCATAGATACGCAGTATTTT. Translation: CSAPTRGLAGIDTQYF.

The chain couples TRBV28 to TRBJ1-1; a weak D match, TRBD1 (5 bases). The CDR3 extends over 13 amino acids. Germline CDR1 MDHEN, CDR2 SYDVKM. V lost 8 bases to trimming and J lost 7 bases, with 17 bases between them. CDR3 sequence: CASGLGTNCEAFF. The DNA of the CDR3 is TGTGCCAGCGGCCTCGGGACCAACTGTGAAGCTTTCTTT.